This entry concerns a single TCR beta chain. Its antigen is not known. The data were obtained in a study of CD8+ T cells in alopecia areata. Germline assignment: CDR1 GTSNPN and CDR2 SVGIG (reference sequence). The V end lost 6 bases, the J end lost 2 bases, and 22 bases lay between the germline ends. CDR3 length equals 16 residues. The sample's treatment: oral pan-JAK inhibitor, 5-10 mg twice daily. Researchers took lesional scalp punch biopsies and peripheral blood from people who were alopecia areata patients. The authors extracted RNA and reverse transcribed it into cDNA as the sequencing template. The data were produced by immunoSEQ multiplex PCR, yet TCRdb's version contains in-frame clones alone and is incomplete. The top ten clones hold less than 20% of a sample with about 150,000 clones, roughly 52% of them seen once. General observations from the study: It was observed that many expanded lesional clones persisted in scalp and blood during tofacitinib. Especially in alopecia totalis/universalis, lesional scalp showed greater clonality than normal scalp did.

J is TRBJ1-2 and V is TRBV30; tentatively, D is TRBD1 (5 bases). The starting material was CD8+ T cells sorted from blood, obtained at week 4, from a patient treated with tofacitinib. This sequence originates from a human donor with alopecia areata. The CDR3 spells CACPIIPGRGNYGYTF. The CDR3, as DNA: TGTGCCTGCCCAATCATCCCAGGTCGGGGCAACTATGGCTACACCTTC.